One and the same sample provided the 10 T cell receptor beta chains below, sequenced in a study of shared clonotypes between healthy human individuals. Here immunoSEQ multiplex PCR was the method, and the copy in TCRdb shows in-frame clones only, minus some. The sample records nearly 1 million clones, 70% to 85% being singletons. The sample was memory CD4+ T cells sorted from blood. Stated subset: CD45RA-negative fraction. The receptors derive from a man aged 18 to 35 in good health.

This chain joins TRBV5-1 and TRBJ2-5; 9 bases are shared with TRBD1. The CDR3 consists of 16 residues. Germline V CDR1 and CDR2: SGHRS, YFSETQ. V lost 2 bases and J lost 1; bases outside the gene matches: 6. The CDR3 bases are TGCGCCAGCAGCTTATCCGGGACAGGGACCCAAGAGACCCAGTACTTC. Translating gives CASSLSGTGTQETQYF.

The genes are TRBV5-4 and TRBJ2-7; D may be TRBD2 (6 bases). The CDR3 spans 15 residues. Deletions cut 0 bases from V and 5 bases from J, with 15 bases between. The germline V gene encodes CDR1 SGHNT and CDR2 YYREEE (reference sequence). The CDR3 DNA is TGTGCCAGCAGCTTGGTTTCTAGCGTTGCCCACGAGCAGTACTTC. It yields the protein CASSLVSSVAHEQYF.

The chain employs TRBV27 and TRBJ2-3, with D possibly being TRBD1 or TRBD2 (6 bases each). Germline V gene sequence: CDR1 MNHEY, CDR2 SMNVEV (reference sequence). CDR3 length: 13 residues. V was clipped by 6 bases and J by 6 bases, with 13 bases between them. The CDR3 reads CASRLARGDTQYF. In DNA form, the CDR3 reads TGTGCCAGCAGGCTAGCGAGGGGGGATACGCAGTATTTT.

The chain joins TRBV5-1 to TRBJ2-1; D is unclear. The germline CDR1 and CDR2 sequences are SGHRS and YFSETQ. V was trimmed by 0 bases and J by 5 bases, leaving 12 bases between them. The CDR3 consists of 15 residues. The CDR3 is CASSLASGNNNEQFF. DNA of the CDR3: TGCGCCAGCAGCTTGGCATCCGGCAACAACAATGAGCAGTTCTTC.

The rearrangement joins TRBV5-1 to TRBJ2-1; 10 nucleotides match TRBD2. The CDR3 sequence is 17 residues long. Germline trimming cut 4 bases from V and 0 bases from J; bases unmatched to any gene: 7. Germline V gene sequence: CDR1 SGHRS, CDR2 YFSETQ. CDR3 nucleotides: TGCGCCAGCAGCCCAGGGACTAGCGACAGCTCCTACAATGAGCAGTTCTTC. Residues: CASSPGTSDSSYNEQFF.

This rearrangement joins TRBV12-5 to TRBJ2-7; the match to TRBD1 covers 10 bases. From germline, CDR1 is LGHNT and CDR2 FRNRAP. The CDR3 covers 15 residues. The J segment lost 5 bases and the V segment lost 3 bases, leaving 7 bases of the junction unmatched. The CDR3 spells CASGFGQGVGNEQYF. The CDR3 DNA is TGTGCTAGTGGTTTCGGACAGGGGGTAGGTAACGAGCAGTACTTC.

This clone was counted between two and nine times. V usage is TRBV6-5 and J usage is TRBJ2-7; 11 nucleotides line up with TRBD1. Germline V gene lookup returns CDR1 MNHEY and CDR2 SVGAGI. The CDR3 loop spans 15 amino acids. V shed 5 bases, J shed 2 bases, and the junction held 5 bases outside the gene matches. CDR3 loop: CASSRRDRGAYEQYF. CDR3 DNA sequence: TGTGCCAGCAGTCGCCGGGACAGGGGGGCCTACGAGCAGTACTTC.

The V gene is TRBV5-1, the J gene TRBJ2-2; 7 nucleotides match TRBD2. With V trimmed by 4 bases and J by 1 base, 7 bases remained unmatched. The V gene's germline CDR1 is SGHRS and CDR2 YFSETQ. This CDR3 is built from 16 residues. The CDR3 protein is CASSLRAGLNTGELFF. CDR3 bases: TGCGCCAGCAGCCTAAGAGCGGGGTTGAACACCGGGGAGCTGTTTTTT.

This clone was seen a few times. This sample includes further DNA sequences coding for the same CDR3. The V gene is TRBV4-1, the J gene TRBJ1-5; tentatively, D is TRBD1 (5 bases). CDR1 is MGHRA, CDR2 YSYEKL, per germline. The CDR3 sequence is 14 residues long. V dropped 1 base and J dropped 1 base, with 5 bases sitting between them. CDR3 sequence reads: CASSQGQSNQPQHF. The CDR3 DNA reads TGCGCCAGCAGCCAAGGACAGAGCAATCAGCCCCAGCATTTT.

The chain has TRBV7-2 and TRBJ2-5; 7 bases are a match to TRBD2. The CDR3 extends over 15 amino acids. The germline CDR1 and CDR2 sequences are SGHTA and FQGNSA. The V segment lost 3 bases and the J segment 4 bases; nucleotides outside the gene matches: 8. CDR3 coding DNA: TGTGCCAGCAGCTTCGATAGCGGGCGAATAGAGACCCAGTACTTC. This sequence encodes CASSFDSGRIETQYF.